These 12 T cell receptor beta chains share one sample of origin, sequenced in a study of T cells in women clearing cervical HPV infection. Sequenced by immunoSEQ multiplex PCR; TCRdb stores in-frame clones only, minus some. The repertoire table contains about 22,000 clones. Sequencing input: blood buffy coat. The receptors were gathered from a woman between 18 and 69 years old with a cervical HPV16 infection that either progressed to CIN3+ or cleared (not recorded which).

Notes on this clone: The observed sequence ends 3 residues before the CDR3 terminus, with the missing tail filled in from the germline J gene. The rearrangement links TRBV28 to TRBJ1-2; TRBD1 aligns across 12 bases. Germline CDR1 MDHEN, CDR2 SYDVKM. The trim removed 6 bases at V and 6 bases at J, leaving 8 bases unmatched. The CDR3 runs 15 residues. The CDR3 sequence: CASRSEGQGAHGYTF. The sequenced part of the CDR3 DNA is TGTGCCAGCAGGAGCGAGGGACAGGGGGCGCATGGC.

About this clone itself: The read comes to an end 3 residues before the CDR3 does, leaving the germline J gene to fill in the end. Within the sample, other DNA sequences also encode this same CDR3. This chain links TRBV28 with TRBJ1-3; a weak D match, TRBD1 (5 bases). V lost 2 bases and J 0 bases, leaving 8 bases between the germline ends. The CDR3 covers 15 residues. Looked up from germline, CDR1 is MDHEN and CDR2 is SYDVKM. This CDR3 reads CASSLVRVSGNTIYF. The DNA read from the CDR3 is TGTGCCAGCAGTTTAGTCAGGGTCTCTGGAAACACC.

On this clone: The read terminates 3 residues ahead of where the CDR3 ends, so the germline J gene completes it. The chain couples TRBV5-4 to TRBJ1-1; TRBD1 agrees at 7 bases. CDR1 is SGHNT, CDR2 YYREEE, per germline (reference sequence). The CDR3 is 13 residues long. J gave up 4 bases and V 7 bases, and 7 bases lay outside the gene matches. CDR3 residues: CASGFTGVTEAFF. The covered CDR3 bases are TGTGCCAGCGGATTTACAGGGGTCACTGAA.

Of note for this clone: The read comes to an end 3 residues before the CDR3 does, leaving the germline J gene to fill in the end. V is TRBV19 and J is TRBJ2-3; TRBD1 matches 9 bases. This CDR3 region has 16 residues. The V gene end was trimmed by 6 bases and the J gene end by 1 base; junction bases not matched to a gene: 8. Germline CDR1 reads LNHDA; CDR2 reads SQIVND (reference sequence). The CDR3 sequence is CASRVVGQGRTDTQYF. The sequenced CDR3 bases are TGTGCCAGTAGGGTAGTGGGACAGGGACGCACAGATACG. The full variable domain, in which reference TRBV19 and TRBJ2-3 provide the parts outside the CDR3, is DGGITQSPKYLFRKEGQNVTLSCEQNLNHDAMYWYRQDPGQGLRLIYYSQIVNDFQKGDIAEGYSVSREKKESFPLTVTSAQKNPTAFYLCASRVVGQGRTDTQYFGPGTRLTVL.

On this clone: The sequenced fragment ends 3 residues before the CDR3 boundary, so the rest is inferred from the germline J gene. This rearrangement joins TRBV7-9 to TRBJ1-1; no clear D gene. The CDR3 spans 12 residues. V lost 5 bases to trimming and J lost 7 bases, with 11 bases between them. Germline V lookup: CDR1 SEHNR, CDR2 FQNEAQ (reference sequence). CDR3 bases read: TGTGCCAGCAGCCGCGGGCGGATTGAA. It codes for CASSRGRIE. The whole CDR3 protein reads CASSRGRIEAFF.

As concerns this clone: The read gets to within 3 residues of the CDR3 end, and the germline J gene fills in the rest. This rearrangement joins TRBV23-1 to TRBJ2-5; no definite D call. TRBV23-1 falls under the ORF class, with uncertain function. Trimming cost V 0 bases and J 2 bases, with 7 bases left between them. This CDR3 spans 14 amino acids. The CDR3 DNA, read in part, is TGCGCCAGCAGTCAATCGGGCAGTCAAGAGACC. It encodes CASSQSGSQET. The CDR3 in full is CASSQSGSQETQYF.

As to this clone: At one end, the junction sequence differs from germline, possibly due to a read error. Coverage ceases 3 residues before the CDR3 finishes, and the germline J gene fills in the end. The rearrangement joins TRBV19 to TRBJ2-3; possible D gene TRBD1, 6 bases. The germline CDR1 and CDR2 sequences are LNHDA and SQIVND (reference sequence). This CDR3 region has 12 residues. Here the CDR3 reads CASSHRAETQYF. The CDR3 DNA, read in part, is TGTGCCAGTAGTCACAGGGCAGAGACG.

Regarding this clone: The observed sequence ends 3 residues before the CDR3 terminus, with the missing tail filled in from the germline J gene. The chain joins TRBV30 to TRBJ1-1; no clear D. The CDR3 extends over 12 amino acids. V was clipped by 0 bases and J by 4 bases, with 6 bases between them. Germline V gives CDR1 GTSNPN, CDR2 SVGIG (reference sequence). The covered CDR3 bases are TGTGCCTGGAGTGTACTCGTCACTGAA. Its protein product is CAWSVLVTE. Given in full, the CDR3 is CAWSVLVTEAFF.

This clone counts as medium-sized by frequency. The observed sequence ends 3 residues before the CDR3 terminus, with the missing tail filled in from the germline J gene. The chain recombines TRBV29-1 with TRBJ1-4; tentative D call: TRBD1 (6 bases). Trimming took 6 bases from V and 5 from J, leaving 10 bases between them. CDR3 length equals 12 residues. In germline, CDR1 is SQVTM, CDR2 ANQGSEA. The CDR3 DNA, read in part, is TGCAGCGTCCGGACAGAAAATGAAAAA. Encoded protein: CSVRTENEK. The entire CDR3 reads CSVRTENEKLFF.

CDR3 in amino acids: CAWSVSVETQYF. CDR3 DNA (partial): TGTGCCTGGAGTGTAAGCGTGGAGACC. The chain employs TRBV30 and TRBJ2-5, with D unclear. The read gets to within 3 residues of the CDR3 end, and the germline J gene fills in the rest. The V gene lost 0 bases and the J gene lost 5 bases, with 7 bases spanning the gap. The CDR3 length is 12 residues. Germline V lookup: CDR1 GTSNPN, CDR2 SVGIG (reference sequence).

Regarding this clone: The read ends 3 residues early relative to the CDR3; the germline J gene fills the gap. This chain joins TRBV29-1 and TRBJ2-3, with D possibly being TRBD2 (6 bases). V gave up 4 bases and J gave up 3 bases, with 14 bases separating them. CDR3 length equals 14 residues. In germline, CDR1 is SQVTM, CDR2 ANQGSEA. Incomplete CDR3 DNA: TGCAGCGTTGCTGACCCCGGGGGAACAGATACG. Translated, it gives CSVADPGGTDT. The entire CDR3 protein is CSVADPGGTDTQYF.

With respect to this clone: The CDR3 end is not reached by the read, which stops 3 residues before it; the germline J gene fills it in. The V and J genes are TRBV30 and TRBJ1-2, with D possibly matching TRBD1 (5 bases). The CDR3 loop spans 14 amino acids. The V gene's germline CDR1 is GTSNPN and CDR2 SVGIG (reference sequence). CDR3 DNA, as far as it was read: TGTGCCTGGAGTCCCGGGACTAGCGCAGATACC. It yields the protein CAWSPGTSADT. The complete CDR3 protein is CAWSPGTSADTYTF.